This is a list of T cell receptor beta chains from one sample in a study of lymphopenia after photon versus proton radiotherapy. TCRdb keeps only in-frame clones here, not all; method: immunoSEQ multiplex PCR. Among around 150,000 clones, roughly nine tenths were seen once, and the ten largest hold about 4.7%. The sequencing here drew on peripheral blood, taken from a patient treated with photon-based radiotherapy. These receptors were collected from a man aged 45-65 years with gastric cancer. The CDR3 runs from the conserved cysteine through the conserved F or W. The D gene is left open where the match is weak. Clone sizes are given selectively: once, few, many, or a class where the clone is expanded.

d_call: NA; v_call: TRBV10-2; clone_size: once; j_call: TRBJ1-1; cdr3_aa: CASSEMWVNTEAFF; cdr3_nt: TGCGCCAGCAGTGAGATGTGGGTGAACACTGAAGCTTTCTTT
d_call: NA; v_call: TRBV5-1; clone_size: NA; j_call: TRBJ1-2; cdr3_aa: CASSLAGGSGYTF; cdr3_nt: TGCGCCAGCAGCTTGGCGGGCGGAAGTGGCTACACCTTC
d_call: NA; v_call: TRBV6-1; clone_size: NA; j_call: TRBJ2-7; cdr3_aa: CASGGTRGILGEQYF; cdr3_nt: TGTGCCAGCGGGGGCACCCGGGGGATCTTGGGCGAGCAGTACTTC
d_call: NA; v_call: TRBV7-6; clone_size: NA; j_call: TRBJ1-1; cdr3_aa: CASSPRTDTEAFF; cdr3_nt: TGTGCCAGCAGCCCTCGGACAGACACTGAAGCTTTCTTT
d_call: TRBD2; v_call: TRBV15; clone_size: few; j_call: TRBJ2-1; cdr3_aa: CATSGTSGRVAYNEQFF; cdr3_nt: TGTGCCACTTCCGGGACTAGCGGGAGGGTCGCCTACAATGAGCAGTTCTTC
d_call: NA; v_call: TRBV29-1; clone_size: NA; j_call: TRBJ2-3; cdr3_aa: CSLRGTDTQYF; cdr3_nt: TGCAGCCTCCGGGGCACAGATACGCAGTATTTT
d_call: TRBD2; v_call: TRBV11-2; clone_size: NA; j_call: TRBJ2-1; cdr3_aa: CASSRAVAGNEQFF; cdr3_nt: TGTGCCAGCAGCCGAGCCGTAGCGGGTAATGAGCAGTTCTTC
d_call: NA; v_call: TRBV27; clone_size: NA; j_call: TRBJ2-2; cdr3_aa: CASSTGTTNTGELFF; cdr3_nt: TGTGCCAGCAGTACCGGTACAACGAACACCGGGGAGCTGTTTTTT
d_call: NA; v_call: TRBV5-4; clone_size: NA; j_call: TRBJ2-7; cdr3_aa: CATGVISPGEQYF; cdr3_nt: TGTGCCACTGGCGTGATCTCACCGGGAGAGCAGTACTTC
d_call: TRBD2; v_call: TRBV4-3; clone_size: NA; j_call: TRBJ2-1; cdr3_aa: CASSPGTSGYNEQFF; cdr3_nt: TGCGCCAGCAGCCCCGGGACTAGCGGGTACAATGAGCAGTTCTTC